The present TCR beta chain was sequenced within a study of T cells in Graves' hyperthyroidism and ophthalmopathy. This clonotype turned up a few times. Germline V gene data show CDR1 as MNHEY and CDR2 as SVGAGI. The CDR3 extends over 13 amino acids. V was pared by 0 bases and J by 7 bases, with 9 bases between. The study included ophthalmopathy patients with Clinical Activity Score at least 3, NOSPECS grade at least 4 and duration under 3 months. TCR beta CDR3 sequences were amplified from RNA transcripts. TCR CDR3 regions were first amplified by RT-PCR with HTBI primers. In TCRdb, the multiplex PCR reads were re-called with MiXCR into one record per CDR3 protein. Among around 540,000 distinct CDR3 sequences listed, about 16% were seen once.

V usage is TRBV6-5 and J usage is TRBJ1-2; D is ambiguous. The sequence came from a woman aged 25 to 39 with Graves' ophthalmopathy. Source material: blood. In nucleotides, the CDR3 is TGTGCCAGCAGTTACTCGGGAGTCGGTGGCTACACCTTC. This codes for CASSYSGVGGYTF.